The 8 T cell receptor beta chains given below trace back to one sample, sequenced in a study of T cells after yellow fever vaccination. TCRdb passed the 5' RACE reads through MiXCR, listing each CDR3 protein once. The sample shows hundreds of thousands of distinct CDR3 sequences, around 13% of them seen only once. Sequences were derived from CD4+ T cells sorted from PBMCs, sampled 15 days after the yellow fever booster vaccination. The source of these receptors is a man between 18 and 35 years old who received the YFV17D yellow fever vaccine.

The V gene is TRBV20-1, the J gene TRBJ1-1; D may be TRBD1 (6 bases). The CDR3 totals 13 residues. CDR1 is DFQATT and CDR2 is SNEGSKA in the germline V gene (reference sequence). The V and J ends lost 5 bases and 3 bases respectively, with 13 bases between them. CDR3 loop: CSAPAPGDTEAFF. As DNA, the CDR3 is TGCAGTGCTCCTGCCCCAGGGGACACTGAAGCTTTCTTT.

DNA for the CDR3: TGCAGTGCTAGAGATTCAGGGACAGGGCACAATGAGCAGTTCTTC. Translated, it gives CSARDSGTGHNEQFF. The chain joins TRBV20-1 to TRBJ2-1; the match to TRBD1 covers 9 bases. The J segment lost 5 bases and the V segment lost 0 bases, leaving 5 bases of the junction unmatched. Germline CDR1 reads DFQATT; CDR2 reads SNEGSKA (reference sequence). This CDR3 spans 15 amino acids.

The rearrangement uses TRBV7-9 and TRBJ1-3, with 7 bases fitting TRBD1. The V gene's germline CDR1 is SEHNR and CDR2 FQNEAQ (reference sequence). This CDR3 has 16 amino acids. Unmatched junction bases numbered 5, after V lost 3 bases and J lost 0 bases. CDR3 protein: CASSFWTGSSGNTIYF. The CDR3 bases are TGTGCCAGCAGCTTTTGGACAGGAAGCTCTGGAAACACCATATATTTT.

This clonotype was recorded at least ten times. The V and J genes are TRBV7-2 and TRBJ2-3, with 9 bases matching TRBD1. J was trimmed by 3 bases and V by 1 base; bases with no gene match: 2. The CDR3 has 15 residues. CDR1 SGHTA and CDR2 FQGNSA come from the germline V gene. The CDR3 DNA follows: TGTGCCAGCAGCTTAGGGACAGGGGTGACAGATACGCAGTATTTT. Translating it yields CASSLGTGVTDTQYF.

This chain links TRBV27 with TRBJ2-3, with a tentative D call TRBD2 (7 bases). This CDR3 region has 15 residues. CDR1 and CDR2 from the germline V gene are MNHEY and SMNVEV (reference sequence). Trimming took 5 bases from V and 5 from J, leaving 17 bases between them. The CDR3: CASSPQWGGLDTQYF. Here the CDR3 DNA reads TGTGCCAGCAGTCCCCAGTGGGGGGGCCTAGATACGCAGTATTTT.

This sequence joins TRBV5-1 and TRBJ1-2; D possibly corresponds to TRBD1 (5 bases). Germline-derived CDR1 and CDR2 are SGHRS and YFSETQ. CDR3 length: 14 amino acids. The V gene lost 0 bases and the J gene lost 1 base, with 7 bases spanning the gap. The CDR3 is CASSLGDLNYGYTF. The DNA of the CDR3 is TGCGCCAGCAGCTTGGGGGACCTTAACTATGGCTACACCTTC.

In its sample, this clonotype was seen a few times. This chain uses TRBV9 with TRBJ1-6, with TRBD1 matching 9 bases. V was pared by 2 bases and J by 7 bases, with 4 bases of the junction left unmatched. CDR1 SGDLS and CDR2 YYNGEE come from the germline V gene. This CDR3 comprises 15 residues. The CDR3 sequence: CASSVRDRENSPLHF. DNA of the CDR3: TGTGCCAGCAGCGTGAGGGACAGGGAAAATTCACCCCTCCACTTT.

CDR3 nucleotides: TGTGCCAGCAGCCAAGGGTCGATTGCAGATACGCAGTATTTT. Amino acid sequence: CASSQGSIADTQYF. V is TRBV3-1 and J is TRBJ2-3; D unclear. The CDR3 has 14 amino acids. In germline, CDR1 is LGHDT, CDR2 YNNKEL (reference sequence). V lost 1 base, J lost 4 bases, and 9 bases lay in between.